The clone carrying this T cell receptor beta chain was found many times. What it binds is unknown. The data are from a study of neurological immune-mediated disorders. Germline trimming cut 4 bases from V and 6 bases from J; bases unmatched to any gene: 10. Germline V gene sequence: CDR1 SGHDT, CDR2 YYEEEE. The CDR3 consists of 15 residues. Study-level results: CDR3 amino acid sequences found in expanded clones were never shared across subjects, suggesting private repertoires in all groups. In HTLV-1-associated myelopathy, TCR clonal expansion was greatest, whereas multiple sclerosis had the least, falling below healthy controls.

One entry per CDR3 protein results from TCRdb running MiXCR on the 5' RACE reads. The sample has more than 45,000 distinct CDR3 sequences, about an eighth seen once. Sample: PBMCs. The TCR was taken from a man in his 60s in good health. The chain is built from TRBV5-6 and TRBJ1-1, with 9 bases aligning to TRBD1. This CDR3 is CASSPSQGARSEAFF. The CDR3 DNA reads TGTGCCAGCAGCCCGTCACAGGGGGCGAGGTCTGAAGCTTTCTTT. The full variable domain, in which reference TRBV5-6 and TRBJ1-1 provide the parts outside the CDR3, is DAGVTQSPTHLIKTRGQQVTLRCSPKSGHDTVSWYQQALGQGPQFIFQYYEEEERQRGNFPDRFSGHQFPNYSSELNVNALLLGDSALYLCASSPSQGARSEAFFGQGTRLTVV.